Presented here are 19 T cell receptor beta chains from one specimen sequenced in a study of cytomegalovirus exposure and HLA in healthy donors. The study ran its PCR with 60 Vbeta and 13 Jbeta primers. Produced via immunoSEQ multiplex PCR; TCRdb's table is partial and in-frame only. The sample contains more than 35,000 clones, about 53% of which appear only once. Sequenced: PBMCs. These receptors were collected from a woman aged 35 to 49 in good health and CMV-seropositive.

The chain joins TRBV12-5 to TRBJ1-2; possible D gene TRBD1, 6 bases. The germline V and J ends were trimmed by 5 bases and 8 bases, with 15 bases remaining between them. CDR3 length equals 13 residues. Germline assignment: CDR1 LGHNT and CDR2 FRNRAP. CDR3 coding DNA: TGTGCTAGTGGTCCGGACACAGGGCACGGCTACACCTTC. Encoded protein: CASGPDTGHGYTF.

V is TRBV6-5 and J is TRBJ1-1, with 7 bases identical to TRBD1. The V gene's germline CDR1 is MNHEY and CDR2 SVGAGI. The CDR3 runs to 15 residues. The junction had 7 bases not matched to a gene; V was cut back by 6 bases and J by 0 bases. The CDR3 reads CASSRQGNMNTEAFF. CDR3 coding DNA: TGTGCCAGCAGCAGACAGGGTAACATGAACACTGAAGCTTTCTTT.

V gene TRBV11-2 combines with J gene TRBJ1-2, with 7 bases aligning to TRBD1. Germline CDR1 reads SGHAT; CDR2 reads FQNNGV. The CDR3 runs to 16 residues. V trimming: 5 bases; J trimming: 0 bases; junction bases outside the gene matches: 9. In DNA, the CDR3 is TGTGCCAGCAGCCTCCGGACAGGCCGCCCTAACTATGGCTACACCTTC. Protein sequence: CASSLRTGRPNYGYTF.

The chain has TRBV2 and TRBJ2-7, with 8 bases identical to TRBD1. CDR1 and CDR2 from the germline V gene are SNHLY and FYNNEI. With 6 bases clipped from V and 0 bases from J, the junction kept 4 bases outside the gene matches. This CDR3 comprises 14 residues. CDR3 nucleotides: TGTGCCAGCAGATGGGACAGGAGCTCCTACGAGCAGTACTTC. Protein product: CASRWDRSSYEQYF. The whole variable domain, remainder taken from reference TRBV2 and TRBJ2-7, is EPEVTQTPSHQVTQMGQEVILRCVPISNHLYFYWYRQILGQKVEFLVSFYNNEISEKSEIFDDQFSVERPDGSNFTLKIRSTKLEDSAMYFCASRWDRSSYEQYFGPGTRLTVT.

This clone was picked up many times. The rearrangement links TRBV29-1 to TRBJ1-1, with TRBD1 matching 8 bases. V was clipped by 7 bases and J by 4 bases; unmatched bases: 5. The CDR3 is made up of 12 amino acids. Germline values: CDR1 SQVTM, CDR2 ANQGSEA. The CDR3 sequence: CSGTGYSTEAFF. CDR3 nucleotides: TGCAGCGGGACAGGGTACTCCACTGAAGCTTTCTTT.

This chain links TRBV4-1 with TRBJ1-1; 8 positions agree with TRBD1. The germline gives CDR1 MGHRA, CDR2 YSYEKL. The V and J ends lost 4 bases and 3 bases, in that order; junction bases with no gene match: 1. The CDR3 runs 13 residues. The CDR3 bases are TGCGCCAGCAGCCTGACAGGGGACACTGAAGCTTTCTTT. Its protein is CASSLTGDTEAFF.

The rearrangement joins TRBV4-3 to TRBJ2-6; 7 bases map to TRBD1. The V gene end was trimmed by 0 bases and the J gene end by 2 bases; junction bases not matched to a gene: 7. Per germline, CDR1 LGHNA and CDR2 YSLEER. The CDR3 is 18 amino acids. CDR3 region: CASSQDLGGQTGANVLTF. The CDR3 nucleotides are TGCGCCAGCAGCCAAGATTTAGGGGGCCAAACTGGGGCCAACGTCCTGACTTTC.

The V gene is TRBV11-3, the J gene TRBJ2-1; 13 nucleotides agree with TRBD2. The CDR3 runs 16 residues. Unmatched junction bases numbered 10, after V lost 4 bases and J lost 10 bases. Looked up from germline, CDR1 is SGHNT and CDR2 is YENEEA. CDR3 in amino acids: CASSSGLAGLSGEQFF. The CDR3 coding sequence is TGTGCCAGCAGCTCGGGACTAGCGGGGCTCAGTGGGGAGCAGTTCTTC.

V and J are TRBV14 and TRBJ2-7; 9 bases align to TRBD1. This CDR3 comprises 14 residues. Germline CDR1 reads SGHDN; CDR2 reads FVKESK. V lost 2 bases, J lost 5 bases, and 4 bases stayed unmatched. The CDR3 DNA follows: TGTGCCAGCAGCCAATGGACAGGGGTTGACGAGCAGTACTTC. It yields the protein CASSQWTGVDEQYF.

This chain uses TRBV7-6 with TRBJ1-5, with 11 bases fitting TRBD1. V shed 5 bases and J 0 bases; nucleotides not matched to a gene: 9. The germline gives CDR1 SGHVS, CDR2 FNYEAQ. This CDR3 is 18 amino acids long. Here the CDR3 reads CASSPGQGAAYSNQPQHF. Written as DNA, the CDR3 is TGTGCCAGCAGCCCCGGACAGGGGGCTGCGTATAGCAATCAGCCCCAGCATTTT.

The rearrangement links TRBV11-2 to TRBJ2-7; 9 bases map to TRBD1. Trimming at V came to 2 bases and at J to 3 bases, leaving 2 bases not matched to a gene. This CDR3 has 14 residues. Looked up from germline, CDR1 is SGHAT and CDR2 is FQNNGV. CDR3 amino acids: CASSLTGGRYEQYF. The CDR3 nucleotides read TGTGCCAGCAGCTTAACAGGGGGCCGCTACGAGCAGTACTTC.

In this sample, this clone turned up a few times. CDR3 loop: CASSRQARQTHEQYF. DNA for the CDR3: TGTGCCAGCAGTCGACAGGCCCGGCAAACCCACGAGCAGTACTTC. The V call is TRBV5-6, the J call TRBJ2-7; D possibly corresponds to TRBD1 (6 bases). Trimming pared 5 bases from V and 5 bases from J, leaving 20 bases between. The CDR3 length is 15 residues. From germline, CDR1 is SGHDT and CDR2 YYEEEE. Complete variable domain (other parts from reference TRBV5-6 and TRBJ2-7): DAGVTQSPTHLIKTRGQQVTLRCSPKSGHDTVSWYQQALGQGPQFIFQYYEEEERQRGNFPDRFSGHQFPNYSSELNVNALLLGDSALYLCASSRQARQTHEQYFGPGTRLTVT.

In this sample, this clone turned up a few times. This rearrangement joins TRBV4-3 to TRBJ2-7; no firm D call. The CDR3 runs 16 residues. Trimming removed 0 bases from V and 0 bases from J, with 12 bases in between. From germline, CDR1 is LGHNA and CDR2 YSLEER. CDR3 nucleotides: TGCGCCAGCAGCCAAGATCCACAGTTACACTCCTACGAGCAGTACTTC. Its translation: CASSQDPQLHSYEQYF.

The genes are TRBV6-5 and TRBJ2-1; 7 bases match TRBD2. The CDR3 has 14 residues. V lost 2 bases, J lost 4 bases, and 2 bases stayed unmatched. CDR1 is MNHEY, CDR2 SVGAGI, per germline. The CDR3 nucleotides are TGTGCCAGCAGTTACAGGCGGGGGTACAATGAGCAGTTCTTC. Translating it yields CASSYRRGYNEQFF.

The rearrangement links TRBV4-2 to TRBJ2-3; TRBD2 agrees at 9 bases. V shed 1 base and J 6 bases; nucleotides not matched to a gene: 14. Per the germline V gene, CDR1 is LGHNA and CDR2 is YNFKEQ. This CDR3 region has 18 residues. The CDR3 loop reads CASSQGPSGAGGEDTQYF. In DNA form, the CDR3 reads TGTGCCAGCAGCCAAGGGCCGTCGGGAGCGGGGGGCGAGGATACGCAGTATTTT.

The chain uses TRBV4-2 and TRBJ1-1; possible D gene TRBD1, 6 bases. The ends were cut back, 2 bases at V and 3 bases at J, with 19 bases in the middle. Germline loops: CDR1 LGHNA, CDR2 YNFKEQ. The CDR3 covers 17 residues. CDR3 amino acids: CASSQSQGTWVDTEAFF. In nucleotides, the CDR3 is TGTGCCAGCAGCCAAAGTCAGGGGACGTGGGTTGACACTGAAGCTTTCTTT.

The rearrangement links TRBV4-3 to TRBJ1-1; 11 nucleotides match TRBD1. Trimming at V came to 5 bases and at J to 5 bases, leaving 1 base not matched to a gene. The CDR3 loop spans 13 amino acids. The germline CDR1 and CDR2 sequences are LGHNA and YSLEER. CDR3 region: CASSRDRGTEAFF. The CDR3 DNA reads TGCGCCAGCAGCAGGGACAGGGGGACTGAAGCTTTCTTT.

This chain joins TRBV11-2 and TRBJ2-4; no definite D call. V dropped 1 base and J dropped 9 bases, with 10 bases sitting between them. The CDR3 contains 13 residues. The germline V gene has CDR1 SGHAT and CDR2 FQNNGV. This chain's CDR3 is CASSLGFASIQYF. CDR3 nucleotides: TGTGCCAGCAGCTTAGGGTTTGCGAGCATTCAGTACTTC. Full variable domain (missing parts from reference TRBV11-2 and TRBJ2-4): EAGVAQSPRYKIIEKRQSVAFWCNPISGHATLYWYQQILGQGPKLLIQFQNNGVVDDSQLPKDRFSAERLKGVDSTLKIQPAKLEDSAVYLCASSLGFASIQYFGAGTRLSVL.

This chain joins TRBV7-9 and TRBJ1-4; D not resolved. V lost 7 bases and J 0 bases, leaving 12 bases between the germline ends. This CDR3 has 15 residues. CDR1 SEHNR and CDR2 FQNEAQ come from the germline V gene (reference sequence). CDR3 loop: CASISSGATNEKLFF. The CDR3 nucleotides read TGTGCCAGCATCAGTAGCGGTGCAACTAATGAAAAACTGTTTTTT.